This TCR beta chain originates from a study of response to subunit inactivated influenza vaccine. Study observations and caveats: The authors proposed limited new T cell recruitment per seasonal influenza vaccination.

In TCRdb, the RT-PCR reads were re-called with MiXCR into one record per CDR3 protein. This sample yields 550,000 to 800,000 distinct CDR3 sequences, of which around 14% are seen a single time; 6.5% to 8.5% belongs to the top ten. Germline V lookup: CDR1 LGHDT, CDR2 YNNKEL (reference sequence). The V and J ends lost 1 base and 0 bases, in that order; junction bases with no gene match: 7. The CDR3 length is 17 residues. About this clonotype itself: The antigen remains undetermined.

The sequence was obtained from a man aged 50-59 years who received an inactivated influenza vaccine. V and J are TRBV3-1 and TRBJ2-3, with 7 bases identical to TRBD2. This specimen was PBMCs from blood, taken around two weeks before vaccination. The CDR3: CASSQVGGTESTDTQYF. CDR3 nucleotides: TGTGCCAGCAGCCAAGTCGGGGGGACCGAGAGCACAGATACGCAGTATTTT.